Listed below are T cell receptor beta chains from one sample, sequenced in a study of shared clonotypes between healthy human individuals. Assay used: immunoSEQ multiplex PCR; TCRdb lists only in-frame clones, some missing. The repertoire includes about 2.4 million clones, more than 80% of them detected once, and under 0.15% sits in the top ten. Sequencing was performed on naive CD4+ T cells sorted from blood. The receptor set was obtained from a man between 18 and 29 years old in good health. The CDR3 runs from the conserved cysteine through the conserved F or W. The order of the fields is V gene, clone size, D gene, J gene, CDR3 protein, CDR3 DNA. The D gene is left open where the match is weak. The size entry is marked missing in some rows and otherwise reads once, few, many or a size class.

TRBV19	-	-	TRBJ1-5	CASNRLGVGNQPQHF	TGTGCCAGTAATCGTTTGGGGGTTGGCAATCAGCCCCAGCATTTT
TRBV28	-	-	TRBJ2-3	CASSLGLGSGYTDTQYF	TGTGCCAGCAGTTTGGGCCTCGGTAGCGGTTACACAGATACGCAGTATTTT
TRBV28	-	TRBD1	TRBJ2-1	CASRTTGTVTNNEQFF	TGTGCCAGCAGGACGACCGGGACAGTGACCAACAATGAGCAGTTCTTC
TRBV30	once	TRBD2	TRBJ2-1	CAWSVSRTSGGKREQFF	TGTGCCTGGAGTGTATCCCGGACTAGCGGCGGGAAGAGGGAGCAGTTCTTC
TRBV9	few	TRBD2	TRBJ2-4	CASSGSGGLAKNIQYF	TGTGCCAGCAGCGGGAGCGGGGGGTTAGCCAAAAACATTCAGTACTTC
TRBV6-1	-	TRBD1	TRBJ2-3	CASGDGQGYRMQYF	TGTGCCAGCGGTGACGGACAGGGGTATCGGATGCAGTATTTT
TRBV5-5	-	TRBD2	TRBJ2-1	CASSAAEPGLAYYNEQFF	TGTGCCAGCAGCGCCGCTGAGCCGGGACTAGCGTATTACAATGAGCAGTTCTTC
TRBV6-4	-	-	TRBJ2-7	CASSATGPAKYHEQYF	TGTGCCAGCAGTGCCACGGGACCCGCAAAATACCACGAGCAGTACTTC
TRBV28	-	-	TRBJ1-2	CASSSQGGAHSYTF	TGTGCCAGCAGTTCTCAAGGAGGAGCGCATAGCTACACCTTC
TRBV19	-	TRBD1	TRBJ1-4	CASSSGTDNEKLFF	TGTGCCAGTAGTAGCGGGACAGATAATGAAAAACTGTTTTTT
TRBV7-2	-	-	TRBJ1-5	CASSSRAVSNQPQHF	TGTGCCAGCAGCTCTAGGGCAGTTAGCAATCAGCCCCAGCATTTT
TRBV28	-	TRBD1	TRBJ1-2	CASSRQGARDGYTF	TGTGCCAGCAGTCGACAGGGGGCGCGAGATGGCTACACCTTC
TRBV5-5	-	TRBD2	TRBJ2-7	CASSGTSGPYEQYF	TGTGCCAGCAGCGGGACTAGCGGTCCCTACGAGCAGTACTTC
TRBV19	-	-	TRBJ1-1	CASSIAGRSRAEAFF	TGTGCCAGTAGTATAGCCGGCAGGTCGCGCGCTGAAGCTTTCTTT
TRBV2	-	-	TRBJ2-6	CASTLEGVAGANVLTF	TGTGCCAGCACTTTAGAGGGGGTTGCTGGGGCCAACGTCCTGACTTTC
TRBV6-5	-	TRBD2	TRBJ2-5	CASKRGFGETQYF	TGTGCCAGCAAGCGGGGTTTCGGAGAGACCCAGTACTTC
TRBV30	-	-	TRBJ2-1	CAWSVVSGFNEQFF	TGTGCCTGGAGTGTGGTATCGGGCTTTAATGAGCAGTTCTTC
TRBV28	-	-	TRBJ1-1	CASSLSPVKNTEAFF	TGTGCCAGCAGTTTATCCCCGGTGAAGAACACTGAAGCTTTCTTT
TRBV28	-	-	TRBJ1-5	CASRAGHSNQPQHF	TGTGCCAGCAGGGCAGGCCATAGCAATCAGCCCCAGCATTTT
TRBV18	-	TRBD2	TRBJ2-5	CASSPPWVAGVSETQYF	TGTGCCAGCTCACCACCCTGGGTAGCGGGAGTGAGCGAGACCCAGTACTTC
TRBV2	-	-	TRBJ1-5	CASRKDRVSNQPQHF	TGTGCCAGCAGAAAAGACAGAGTGAGCAATCAGCCCCAGCATTTT
TRBV12-5	-	-	TRBJ2-1	CASGIQGHEQFF	TGTGCTAGTGGAATACAGGGCCATGAGCAGTTCTTC
TRBV2	-	-	TRBJ1-2	CASSPLGQGSYGYTF	TGTGCCAGCAGTCCCCTCGGTCAGGGGTCCTATGGCTACACCTTC
TRBV19	-	-	TRBJ2-2	CASSMWGKNTGELFF	TGTGCCAGTAGTATGTGGGGAAAGAACACCGGGGAGCTGTTTTTT
TRBV5-4	-	-	TRBJ2-1	CASSLGGVGYNEQFF	TGTGCCAGCAGCTTGGGCGGGGTGGGGTACAATGAGCAGTTCTTC
TRBV18	-	TRBD1	TRBJ2-4	CASSPWTGSVKNIQYF	TGTGCCAGCTCACCCTGGACAGGGTCGGTCAAAAACATTCAGTACTTC
TRBV27	-	-	TRBJ2-1	CASSRGLSPIVEQFF	TGTGCCAGCAGTCGAGGACTATCCCCCATTGTTGAGCAGTTCTTC
TRBV30	few	-	TRBJ1-2	CAWSVRGADGYTF	TGTGCCTGGAGTGTACGGGGGGCTGACGGCTACACCTTC
TRBV6-5	-	-	TRBJ2-7	CASSRIDSHYEQYF	TGTGCCAGCAGCCGTATCGACAGCCACTACGAGCAGTACTTC
TRBV9	-	-	TRBJ2-5	CASSFTGAGETQYF	TGTGCCAGCAGCTTCACAGGGGCGGGGGAGACCCAGTACTTC
TRBV19	-	TRBD1	TRBJ1-6	CASSIDAGTGRPSPSPLHF	TGTGCCAGTAGTATAGATGCCGGGACAGGGAGGCCCAGTCCTTCACCCCTCCACTTT